This T cell receptor (beta chain) was sequenced for a study of cytomegalovirus exposure and HLA in healthy donors. Study context: Previous work identified roughly 120 million unique TCR beta sequences from around 200 million T cells. In an early release, HLA-typed donors contributed tens of millions of unique TCR sequences. The study, taken as a whole, reports: TCR beta chains numbering under 200 were designated cytomegalovirus-associated.

As to this clone: Its specificity is not known.

The PCR made use of 60 Vbeta and 13 Jbeta primers. Profiled with immunoSEQ multiplex PCR; TCRdb holds only in-frame clones, not every one. The sample includes roughly 170,000 clones, 65% to 75% of them seen just once. This TCR was recovered from a girl aged 10 to 17 in good health and CMV-seronegative. Specimen: PBMCs.

The CDR3 reads CASSGTGMFNSPLHF. CDR3 bases: TGTGCCAGCAGCGGGACAGGGATGTTTAATTCACCCCTCCACTTT. The chain is built from TRBV7-9 and TRBJ1-6; 9 nucleotides agree with TRBD1. V was clipped by 5 bases and J by 6 bases; unmatched bases: 5. The CDR3 sequence is 15 residues long. Germline CDR1 reads SEHNR; CDR2 reads FQNEAQ (reference sequence).